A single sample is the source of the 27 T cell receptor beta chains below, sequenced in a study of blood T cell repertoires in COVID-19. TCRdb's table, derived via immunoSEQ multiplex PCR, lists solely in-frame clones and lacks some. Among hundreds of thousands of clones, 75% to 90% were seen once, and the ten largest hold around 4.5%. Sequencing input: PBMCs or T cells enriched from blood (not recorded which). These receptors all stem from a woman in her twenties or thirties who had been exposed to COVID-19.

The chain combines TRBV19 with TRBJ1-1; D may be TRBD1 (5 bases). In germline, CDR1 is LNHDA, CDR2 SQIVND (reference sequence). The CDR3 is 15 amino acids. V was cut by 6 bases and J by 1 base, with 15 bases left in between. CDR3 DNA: TGTGCCAGTAGCTGGGGGAGGGGCCGGAACACTGAAGCTTTCTTT. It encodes CASSWGRGRNTEAFF.

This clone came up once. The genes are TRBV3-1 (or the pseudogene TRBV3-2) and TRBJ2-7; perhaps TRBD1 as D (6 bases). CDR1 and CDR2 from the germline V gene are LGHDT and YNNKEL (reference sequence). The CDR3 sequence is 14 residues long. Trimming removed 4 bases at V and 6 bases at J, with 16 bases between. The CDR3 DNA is TGTGCCAGCAGCCCTCACCTCCAACAGGGCGAGCAGTACTTC. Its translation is CASSPHLQQGEQYF.

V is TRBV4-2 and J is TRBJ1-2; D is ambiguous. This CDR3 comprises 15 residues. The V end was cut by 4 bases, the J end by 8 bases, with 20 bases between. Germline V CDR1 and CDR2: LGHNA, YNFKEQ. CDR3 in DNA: TGTGCCAGCAGCCTGGATTTTGCGGGTAAAGAGGGCTACACCTTC. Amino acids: CASSLDFAGKEGYTF.

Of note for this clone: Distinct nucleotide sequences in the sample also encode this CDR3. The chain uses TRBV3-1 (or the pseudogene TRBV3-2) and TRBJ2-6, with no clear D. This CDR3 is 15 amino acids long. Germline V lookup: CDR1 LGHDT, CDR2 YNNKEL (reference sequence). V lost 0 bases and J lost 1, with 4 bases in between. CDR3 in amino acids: CASSQDSSGANVLTF. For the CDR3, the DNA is TGTGCCAGCAGCCAAGACTCGTCTGGGGCCAACGTCCTGACTTTC.

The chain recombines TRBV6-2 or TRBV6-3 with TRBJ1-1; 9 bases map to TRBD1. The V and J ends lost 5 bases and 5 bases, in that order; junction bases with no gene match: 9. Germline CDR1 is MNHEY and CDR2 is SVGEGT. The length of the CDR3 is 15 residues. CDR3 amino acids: CASSRDRALGTEAFF. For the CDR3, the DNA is TGTGCCAGCAGTAGGGACAGGGCGTTGGGTACTGAAGCTTTCTTT.

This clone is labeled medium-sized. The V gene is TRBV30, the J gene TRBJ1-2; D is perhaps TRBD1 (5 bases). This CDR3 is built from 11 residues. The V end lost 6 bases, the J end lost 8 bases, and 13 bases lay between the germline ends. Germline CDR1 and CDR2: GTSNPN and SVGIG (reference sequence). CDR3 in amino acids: CACAISGGYTF. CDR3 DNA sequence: TGTGCCTGTGCTATATCAGGGGGCTACACCTTC. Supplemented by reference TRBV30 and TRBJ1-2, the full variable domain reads SQTIHQWPATLVQPVGSPLSLECTVEGTSNPNLYWYRQAAGRGLQLLFYSVGIGQISSEVPQNLSASRPQDRQFILSSKKLLLSDSGFYLCACAISGGYTFGSGTRLTVV.

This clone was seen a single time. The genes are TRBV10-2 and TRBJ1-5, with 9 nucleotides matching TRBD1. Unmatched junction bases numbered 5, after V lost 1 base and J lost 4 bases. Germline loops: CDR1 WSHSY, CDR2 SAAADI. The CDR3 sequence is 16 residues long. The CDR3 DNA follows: TGCGCCAGCAGTGAGTGGAGACAGGGGGAGAATCAGCCCCAGCATTTT. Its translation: CASSEWRQGENQPQHF.

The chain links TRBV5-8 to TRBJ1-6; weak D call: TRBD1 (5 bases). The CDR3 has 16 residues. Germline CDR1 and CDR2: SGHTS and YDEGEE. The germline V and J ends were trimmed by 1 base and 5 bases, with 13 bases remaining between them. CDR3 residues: CASSLYSGIDNSPLHF. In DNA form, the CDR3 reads TGTGCCAGCAGCTTGTATTCAGGGATCGATAATTCACCCCTCCACTTT.

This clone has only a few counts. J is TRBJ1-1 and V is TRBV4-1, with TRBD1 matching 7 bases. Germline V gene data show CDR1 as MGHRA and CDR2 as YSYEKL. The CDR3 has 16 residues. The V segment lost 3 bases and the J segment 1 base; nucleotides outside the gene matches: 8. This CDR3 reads CASSQETGLENTEAFF. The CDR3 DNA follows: TGCGCCAGCAGCCAGGAGACAGGGTTGGAGAACACTGAAGCTTTCTTT.

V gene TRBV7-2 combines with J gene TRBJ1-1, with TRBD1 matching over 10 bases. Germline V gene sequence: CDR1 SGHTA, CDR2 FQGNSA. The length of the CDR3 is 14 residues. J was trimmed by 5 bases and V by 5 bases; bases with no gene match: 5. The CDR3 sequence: CASSARTGGTEAFF. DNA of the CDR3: TGTGCCAGCAGCGCTCGGACAGGGGGGACTGAAGCTTTCTTT.

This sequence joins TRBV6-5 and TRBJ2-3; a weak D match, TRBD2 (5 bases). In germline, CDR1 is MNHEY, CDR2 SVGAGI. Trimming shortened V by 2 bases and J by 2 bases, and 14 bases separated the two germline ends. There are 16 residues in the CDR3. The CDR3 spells CASSYRTDLLTDTQYF. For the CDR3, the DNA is TGTGCCAGCAGTTACAGGACTGATCTTCTCACAGATACGCAGTATTTT.

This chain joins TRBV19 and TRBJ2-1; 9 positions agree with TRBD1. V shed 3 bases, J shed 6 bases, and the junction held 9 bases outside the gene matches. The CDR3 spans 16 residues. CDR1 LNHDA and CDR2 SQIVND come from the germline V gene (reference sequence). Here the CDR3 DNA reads TGTGCCAGTAGTATGGCGACCGGGACAGGGTTCAATGAGCAGTTCTTC. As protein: CASSMATGTGFNEQFF.

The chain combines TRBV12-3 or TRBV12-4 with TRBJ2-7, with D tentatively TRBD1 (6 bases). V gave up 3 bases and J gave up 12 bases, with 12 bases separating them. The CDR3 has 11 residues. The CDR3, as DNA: TGTGCCAGCAGTTTGGGGACAAGGCCGTACTTC. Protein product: CASSLGTRPYF.

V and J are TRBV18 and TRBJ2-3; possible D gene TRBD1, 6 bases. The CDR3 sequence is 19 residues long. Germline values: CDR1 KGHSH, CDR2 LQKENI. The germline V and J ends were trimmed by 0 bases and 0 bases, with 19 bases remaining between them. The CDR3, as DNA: TGTGCCAGCTCACCACCGTCGAGGAGTTCAGGGGTTAGCACAGATACGCAGTATTTT. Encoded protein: CASSPPSRSSGVSTDTQYF.

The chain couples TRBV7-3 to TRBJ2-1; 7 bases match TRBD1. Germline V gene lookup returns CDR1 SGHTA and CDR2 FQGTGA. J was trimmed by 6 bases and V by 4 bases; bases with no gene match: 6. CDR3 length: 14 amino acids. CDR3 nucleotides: TGTGCCAGCAGCTCAGGGGGTCAACGCAATGAGCAGTTCTTC. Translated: CASSSGGQRNEQFF.

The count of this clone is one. CDR3 residues: CASSRQGPNTEAFF. The DNA of the CDR3 is TGTGCCAGCAGTCGACAGGGCCCAAACACTGAAGCTTTCTTT. J is TRBJ1-1 and V is TRBV27; the match to TRBD1 covers 7 bases. Germline V gene lookup returns CDR1 MNHEY and CDR2 SMNVEV (reference sequence). Trimming removed 5 bases from V and 2 bases from J; junction bases left unmatched: 5. The CDR3 length is 14 residues.

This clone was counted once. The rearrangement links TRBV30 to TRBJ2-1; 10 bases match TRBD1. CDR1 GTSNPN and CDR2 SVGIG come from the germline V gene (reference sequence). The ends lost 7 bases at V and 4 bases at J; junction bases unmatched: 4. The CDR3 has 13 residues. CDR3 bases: TGTGCCTTGGGACAGGGGCCGTACAATGAGCAGTTCTTC. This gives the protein CALGQGPYNEQFF.

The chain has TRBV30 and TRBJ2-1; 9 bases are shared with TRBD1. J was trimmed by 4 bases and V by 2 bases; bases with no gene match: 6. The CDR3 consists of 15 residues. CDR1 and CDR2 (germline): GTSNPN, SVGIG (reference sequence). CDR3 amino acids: CAWSNRDRVYNEQFF. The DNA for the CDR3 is TGTGCCTGGAGTAACCGGGACAGGGTGTACAATGAGCAGTTCTTC.

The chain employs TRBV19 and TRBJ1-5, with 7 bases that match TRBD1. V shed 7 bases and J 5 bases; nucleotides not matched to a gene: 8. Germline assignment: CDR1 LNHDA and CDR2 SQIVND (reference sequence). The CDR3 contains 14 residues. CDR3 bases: TGTGCCAGTACCGTCGTAGGGGGCCATCAGCCCCAGCATTTT. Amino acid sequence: CASTVVGGHQPQHF.

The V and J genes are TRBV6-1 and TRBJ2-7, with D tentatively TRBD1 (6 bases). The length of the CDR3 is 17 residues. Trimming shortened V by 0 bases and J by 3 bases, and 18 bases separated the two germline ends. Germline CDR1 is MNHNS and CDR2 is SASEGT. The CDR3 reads CASSEAFGQIVVYEQYF. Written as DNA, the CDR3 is TGTGCCAGCAGTGAAGCTTTCGGACAGATAGTTGTCTACGAGCAGTACTTC.

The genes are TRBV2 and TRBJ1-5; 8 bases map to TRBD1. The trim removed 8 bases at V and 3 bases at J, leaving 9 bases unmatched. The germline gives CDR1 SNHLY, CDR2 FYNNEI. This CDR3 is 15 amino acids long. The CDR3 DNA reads TGTGCCAGCTCCCGGGGACAGGAATCCAATCAGCCCCAGCATTTT. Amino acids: CASSRGQESNQPQHF. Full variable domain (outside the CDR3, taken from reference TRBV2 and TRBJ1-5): EPEVTQTPSHQVTQMGQEVILRCVPISNHLYFYWYRQILGQKVEFLVSFYNNEISEKSEIFDDQFSVERPDGSNFTLKIRSTKLEDSAMYFCASSRGQESNQPQHFGDGTRLSIL.

CDR3 coding DNA: TGTGCCACCAGCCGTCAGGGGCCAAGGACAGATACGCAGTATTTT. Its translation: CATSRQGPRTDTQYF. This chain links TRBV24-1 with TRBJ2-3; D possibly corresponds to TRBD1 (6 bases). The CDR3 consists of 15 residues. Per germline, CDR1 KGHDR and CDR2 SFDVKD. V was trimmed by 7 bases and J by 3 bases, leaving 16 bases between them.

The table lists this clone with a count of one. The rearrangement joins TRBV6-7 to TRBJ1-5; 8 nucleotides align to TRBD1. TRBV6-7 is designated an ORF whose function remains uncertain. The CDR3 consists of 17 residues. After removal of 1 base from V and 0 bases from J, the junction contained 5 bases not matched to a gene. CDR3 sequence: CASSYWTGYHSNQPQHF. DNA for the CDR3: TGTGCCAGCAGTTACTGGACAGGGTACCATAGCAATCAGCCCCAGCATTTT.

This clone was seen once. CDR3 DNA sequence: TGTGCCAGCTCACCAAATGGACAGAACACTGAAGCTTTCTTT. This translates into CASSPNGQNTEAFF. The genes are TRBV18 and TRBJ1-1; perhaps TRBD1 as D (5 bases). In germline, CDR1 is KGHSH, CDR2 LQKENI. This CDR3 region has 14 residues. V lost 2 bases and J lost 1, with 8 bases in between.

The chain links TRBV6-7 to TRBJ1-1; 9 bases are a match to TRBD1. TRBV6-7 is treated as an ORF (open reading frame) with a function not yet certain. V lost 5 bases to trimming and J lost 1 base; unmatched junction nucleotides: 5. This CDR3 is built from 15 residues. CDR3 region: CASSPRDRENTEAFF. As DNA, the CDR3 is TGTGCCAGCAGTCCCAGGGACAGGGAGAACACTGAAGCTTTCTTT.

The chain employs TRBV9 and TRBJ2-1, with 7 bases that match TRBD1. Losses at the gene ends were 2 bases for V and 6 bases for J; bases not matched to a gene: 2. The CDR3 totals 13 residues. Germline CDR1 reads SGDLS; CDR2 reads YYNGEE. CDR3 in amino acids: CASSVSGGNEQFF. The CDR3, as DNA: TGTGCCAGCAGCGTCTCAGGGGGCAATGAGCAGTTCTTC.

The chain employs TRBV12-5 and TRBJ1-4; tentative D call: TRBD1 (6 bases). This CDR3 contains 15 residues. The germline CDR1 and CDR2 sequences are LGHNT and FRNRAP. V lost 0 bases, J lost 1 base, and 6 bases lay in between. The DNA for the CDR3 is TGTGCTAGTGGTTTGGTACAGGGAACTAATGAAAAACTGTTTTTT. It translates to CASGLVQGTNEKLFF.